This T cell receptor (beta chain) is from a study of T cell repertoires in cytomegalovirus infection. General study results and limits: The ex vivo response showed dominance by HLA-C-restricted CMV-specific TCR beta clonotypes.

This clonotype was seen more than once but under ten times. Its target is unknown. In germline, CDR1 is SGDLS, CDR2 YYNGEE. The J segment lost 7 bases and the V segment lost 3 bases, leaving 7 bases of the junction unmatched. The CDR3 totals 15 residues. TCRdb re-called the reads through MiXCR, storing one row per CDR3 protein. The table lists around 530,000 distinct CDR3 sequences, about 17% of them singletons. Sequenced material: CD8+ T cells from PBMCs. The V gene is TRBV9, the J gene TRBJ1-4; 9 nucleotides match TRBD1. The sequence derives from a human donor in good health (CMV status not recorded). Some clones in this sample may be carry-over from other donors' samples. The DNA of the CDR3 is TGTGCCAGCAGCGGAGGGGACAGGGTTTCTGAAAAACTGTTTTTT. Amino acids: CASSGGDRVSEKLFF.